Included here is one TCR beta chain sequence, with context. From germline, CDR1 is MDHEN and CDR2 SYDVKM. This CDR3 is built from 15 residues. V shed 7 bases, J shed 6 bases, and the junction held 10 bases outside the gene matches. Survey-level TCR beta sequencing used the immunoSEQ assay. Clones were read by immunoSEQ multiplex PCR, and TCRdb kept only the in-frame ones, dropping some. Of some 68,000 clones listed, 90% to 95% are singletons. J is TRBJ1-5 and V is TRBV28; 9 bases align to TRBD1. The specimen was PBMCs. This receptor was identified in a man in his forties with rheumatoid arthritis. Here the CDR3 DNA reads TGTGCCAGCAATGAAGGACAGGGGCCAATTCAGCCCCAGCATTTT. This codes for CASNEGQGPIQPQHF.